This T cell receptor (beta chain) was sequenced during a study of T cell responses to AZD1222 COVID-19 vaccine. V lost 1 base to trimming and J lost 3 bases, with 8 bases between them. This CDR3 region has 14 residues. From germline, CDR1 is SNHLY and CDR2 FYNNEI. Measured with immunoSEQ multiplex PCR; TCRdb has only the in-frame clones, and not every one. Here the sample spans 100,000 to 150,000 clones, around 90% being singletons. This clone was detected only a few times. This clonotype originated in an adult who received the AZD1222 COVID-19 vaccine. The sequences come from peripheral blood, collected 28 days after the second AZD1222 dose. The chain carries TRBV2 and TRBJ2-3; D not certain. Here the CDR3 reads CASSEVLSTDTQYF. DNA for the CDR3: TGTGCCAGCAGTGAAGTGCTTTCTACAGATACGCAGTATTTT.